The present T cell receptor beta chain was sequenced within a study of Graves' ophthalmopathy and Graves' hyperthyroidism. Across the whole study: The authors collected peripheral blood at initial diagnosis, before any treatment.

Amplification of TCR beta CDR3 regions used RNA transcripts. RT-PCR in the first round used HTBI primers; a second-round multiplex PCR followed. TCRdb re-analysed the multiplex PCR reads in MiXCR, keeping a single row per CDR3 protein. The sample records 620,000 or so distinct CDR3 sequences, about a fifth being singletons. Germline CDR1 is SNHLY and CDR2 is FYNNEI. Trimming left V 4 bases short and J 0 bases short, with 10 bases between. There are 15 residues in the CDR3. Whole-study results and caveats: The authors also found most expanded thyroid clonotypes above 0.001 frequency in blood.

Fresh peripheral blood, around 10 ml, was the PBMC source. On this clonotype: Its target is not known.

Sequenced input: peripheral blood. This TCR was recovered from a woman aged 18-35 years with stable Graves' hyperthyroidism. Some clones in this sample may be carry-over from other donors' samples. The gene calls are TRBV2 and TRBJ2-4; weak D call: TRBD1 (5 bases). CDR3 region: CASSVDRLAKNIQYF. The CDR3 nucleotides read TGTGCCAGCAGTGTCGACAGACTAGCCAAAAACATTCAGTACTTC.